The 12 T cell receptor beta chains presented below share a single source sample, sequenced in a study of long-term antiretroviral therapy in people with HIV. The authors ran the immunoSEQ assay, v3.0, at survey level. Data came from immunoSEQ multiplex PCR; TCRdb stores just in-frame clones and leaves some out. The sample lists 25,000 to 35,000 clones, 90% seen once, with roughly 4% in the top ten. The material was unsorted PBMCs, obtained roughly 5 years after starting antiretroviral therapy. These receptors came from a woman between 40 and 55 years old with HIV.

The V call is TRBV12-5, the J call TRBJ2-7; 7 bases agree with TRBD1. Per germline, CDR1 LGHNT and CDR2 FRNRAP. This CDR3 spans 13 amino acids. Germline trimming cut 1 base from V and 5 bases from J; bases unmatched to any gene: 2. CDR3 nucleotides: TGTGCTAGTGGTTTGGGGCAGGGGGACGAGCAGTACTTC. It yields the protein CASGLGQGDEQYF.

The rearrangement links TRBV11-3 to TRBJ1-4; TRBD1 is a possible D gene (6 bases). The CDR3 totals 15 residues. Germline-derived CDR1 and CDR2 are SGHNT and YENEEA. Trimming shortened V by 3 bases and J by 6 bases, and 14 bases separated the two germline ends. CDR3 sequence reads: CASSFRTVRDEKLFF. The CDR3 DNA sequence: TGTGCCAGCAGCTTCAGGACAGTCCGGGATGAAAAACTGTTTTTT.

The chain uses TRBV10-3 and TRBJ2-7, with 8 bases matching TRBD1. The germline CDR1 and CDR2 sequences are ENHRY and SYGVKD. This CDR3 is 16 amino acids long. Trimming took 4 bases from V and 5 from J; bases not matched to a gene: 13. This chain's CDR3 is CAISGIATGAADEQYF. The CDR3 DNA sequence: TGTGCCATCAGTGGTATTGCGACAGGGGCGGCTGACGAGCAGTACTTC.

DNA for the CDR3: TGCGCCAGCAGCCCAAAAGGGGAGAGTAGCGTTATCAATGAGCAGTTCTTC. Translating it yields CASSPKGESSVINEQFF. The chain couples TRBV4-1 to TRBJ2-1; D may match TRBD1 or TRBD2 (5 bases each). With 4 bases removed from V and 6 bases from J, the gap between germline ends came to 22 bases. This CDR3 is built from 17 residues. Germline V gene data show CDR1 as MGHRA and CDR2 as YSYEKL.

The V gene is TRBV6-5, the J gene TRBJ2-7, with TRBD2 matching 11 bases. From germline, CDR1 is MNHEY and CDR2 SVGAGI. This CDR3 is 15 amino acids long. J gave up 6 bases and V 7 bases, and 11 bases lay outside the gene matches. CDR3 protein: CASIPASGRIAEQYF. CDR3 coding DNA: TGTGCCAGCATTCCGGCTAGCGGGAGGATTGCCGAGCAGTACTTC.

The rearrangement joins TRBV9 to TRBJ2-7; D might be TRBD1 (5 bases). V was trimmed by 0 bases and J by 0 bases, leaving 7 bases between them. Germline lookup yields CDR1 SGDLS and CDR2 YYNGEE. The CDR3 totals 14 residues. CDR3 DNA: TGTGCCAGCAGCGTAGGGGGCAACTCCTACGAGCAGTACTTC. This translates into CASSVGGNSYEQYF.

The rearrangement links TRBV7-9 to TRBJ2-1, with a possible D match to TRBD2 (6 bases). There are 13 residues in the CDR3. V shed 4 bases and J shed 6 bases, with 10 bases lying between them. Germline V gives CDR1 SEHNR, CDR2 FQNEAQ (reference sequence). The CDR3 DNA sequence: TGTGCCAGCAGCTCGGGACTGAGCAATGAGCAGTTCTTC. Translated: CASSSGLSNEQFF.

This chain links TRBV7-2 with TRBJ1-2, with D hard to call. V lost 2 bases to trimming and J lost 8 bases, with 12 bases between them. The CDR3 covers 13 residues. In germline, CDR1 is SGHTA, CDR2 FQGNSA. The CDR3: CASSLFAGGGYTF. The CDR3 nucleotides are TGTGCCAGCAGCTTATTCGCCGGCGGGGGCTACACCTTC.

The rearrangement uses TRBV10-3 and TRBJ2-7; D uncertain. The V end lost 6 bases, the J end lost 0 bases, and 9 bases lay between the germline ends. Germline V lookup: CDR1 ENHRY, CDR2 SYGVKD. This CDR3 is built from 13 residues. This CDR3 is CAISRISSYEQYF. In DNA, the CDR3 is TGTGCCATCAGCCGAATCAGCTCCTACGAGCAGTACTTC.

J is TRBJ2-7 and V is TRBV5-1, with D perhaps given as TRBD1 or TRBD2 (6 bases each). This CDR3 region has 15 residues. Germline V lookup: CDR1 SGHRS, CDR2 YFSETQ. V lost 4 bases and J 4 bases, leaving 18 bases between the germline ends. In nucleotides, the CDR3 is TGCGCCAGCAGCCTTCAAACAGGGAGCGGGTACGAGCAGTACTTC. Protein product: CASSLQTGSGYEQYF.

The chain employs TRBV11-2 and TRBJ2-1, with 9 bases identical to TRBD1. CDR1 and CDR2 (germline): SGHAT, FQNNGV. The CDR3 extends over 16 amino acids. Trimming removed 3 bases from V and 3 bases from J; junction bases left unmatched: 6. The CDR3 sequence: CASSFEWDRDYNEQFF. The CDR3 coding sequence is TGTGCCAGCAGCTTCGAGTGGGACAGGGACTACAATGAGCAGTTCTTC. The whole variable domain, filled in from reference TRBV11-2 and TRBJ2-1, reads EAGVAQSPRYKIIEKRQSVAFWCNPISGHATLYWYQQILGQGPKLLIQFQNNGVVDDSQLPKDRFSAERLKGVDSTLKIQPAKLEDSAVYLCASSFEWDRDYNEQFFGPGTRLTVL.

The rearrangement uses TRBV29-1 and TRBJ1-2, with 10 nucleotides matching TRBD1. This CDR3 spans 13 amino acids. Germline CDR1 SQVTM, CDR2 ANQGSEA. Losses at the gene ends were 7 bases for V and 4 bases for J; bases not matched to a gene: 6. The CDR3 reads CSAGTGEGYGYTF. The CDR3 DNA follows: TGCAGCGCCGGGACAGGGGAAGGCTATGGCTACACCTTC. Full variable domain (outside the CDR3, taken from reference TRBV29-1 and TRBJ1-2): SAVISQKPSRDICQRGTSLTIQCQVDSQVTMMFWYRQQPGQSLTLIATANQGSEATYESGFVIDKFPISRPNLTFSTLTVSNMSPEDSSIYLCSAGTGEGYGYTFGSGTRLTVV.